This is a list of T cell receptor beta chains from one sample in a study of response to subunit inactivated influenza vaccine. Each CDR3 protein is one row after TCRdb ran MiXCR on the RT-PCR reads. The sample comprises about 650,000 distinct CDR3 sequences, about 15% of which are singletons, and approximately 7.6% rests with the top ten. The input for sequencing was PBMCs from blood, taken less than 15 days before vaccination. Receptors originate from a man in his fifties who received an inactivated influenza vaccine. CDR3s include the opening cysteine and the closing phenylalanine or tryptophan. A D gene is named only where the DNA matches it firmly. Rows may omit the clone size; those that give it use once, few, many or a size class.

CASRSGTSYEQYF	TGTGCCAGTAGATCGGGCACATCCTACGAGCAGTACTTC	.	TRBJ2-7	.	TRBV12-3/TRBV12-4
CASTTGEGPYEQYF	TGTGCCAGCACTACCGGGGAGGGGCCCTACGAGCAGTACTTC	TRBD2	TRBJ2-7	few	TRBV28
CASTEGSHGEKLFF	TGTGCCAGCACCGAGGGGTCCCACGGGGAAAAACTGTTTTTT	.	TRBJ1-4	few	TRBV7-2
CASSKLADSYNEQFF	TGCGCCAGCAGCAAACTAGCCGACTCCTACAATGAGCAGTTCTTC	.	TRBJ2-1	.	TRBV5-1
CATSREGQWSSYEQYF	TGTGCCACCAGCAGAGAAGGACAGTGGAGCTCCTACGAGCAGTACTTC	.	TRBJ2-7	.	TRBV15
CASSPFMGVAYNEQFF	TGTGCCAGCAGTCCCTTTATGGGAGTGGCCTACAATGAGCAGTTCTTC	.	TRBJ2-1	.	TRBV28
CASRSAKQANTGELFF	TGTGCCAGCAGGTCTGCAAAACAGGCGAACACCGGGGAGCTGTTTTTT	.	TRBJ2-2	few	TRBV11-2
CASSPSSYYEQYF	TGTGCCAGCTCACCATCAAGCTACTACGAGCAGTACTTC	.	TRBJ2-7	few	TRBV18
CSAPMTYEQYF	TGCAGTGCTCCCATGACGTACGAGCAGTACTTC	.	TRBJ2-7	few	TRBV20-1
CASSFPGGLYEQYF	TGTGCCAGCAGTTTCCCAGGCGGGCTCTACGAGCAGTACTTC	.	TRBJ2-7	few	TRBV6-5
CATGRSGTYEQYF	TGTGCCACCGGGCGTTCGGGCACCTACGAGCAGTACTTC	.	TRBJ2-7	few	TRBV12-3/TRBV12-4
CASSLTRELYNEQFF	TGTGCCAGCAGCTTAACCCGGGAGCTTTACAATGAGCAGTTCTTC	.	TRBJ2-1	few	TRBV7-3
CASSSTAPGAETQYF	TGCGCCAGCAGCTCGACAGCCCCAGGGGCAGAGACCCAGTACTTC	.	TRBJ2-5	.	TRBV5-1
CASSQGQINYGYTF	TGTGCCAGCAGCCAAGGACAGATCAACTATGGCTACACCTTC	.	TRBJ1-2	few	TRBV4-2
CARVQGQGQRVNTEAFF	TGTGCCAGAGTACAGGGGCAGGGACAGAGAGTGAACACTGAAGCTTTCTTT	TRBD1	TRBJ1-1	.	TRBV7-9
CATRGLAGGPDTGELFF	TGTGCCACCAGAGGACTAGCGGGAGGGCCGGACACCGGGGAGCTGTTTTTT	TRBD2	TRBJ2-2	few	TRBV24-1
CASSPIAKNIQYF	TGTGCCAGCAGCCCAATAGCCAAAAACATTCAGTACTTC	.	TRBJ2-4	.	TRBV3-1
CASSYTRLLGRERGYTF	TGTGCCAGCAGTTACACCCGACTCCTTGGACGGGAACGTGGCTACACCTTC	.	TRBJ1-2	few	TRBV6-2/TRBV6-3
CASQSSGNTIYF	TGTGCCAGCCAGAGCTCTGGAAACACCATATATTTT	.	TRBJ1-3	few	TRBV12-3/TRBV12-4
CASSFRRAVGYTF	TGTGCCAGCAGCTTCCGTCGGGCAGTTGGCTACACCTTC	.	TRBJ1-2	.	TRBV7-2
CASSWDRDVRRGTEAFF	TGTGCCAGCAGTTGGGACAGGGATGTCCGGAGGGGCACTGAAGCTTTCTTT	TRBD1	TRBJ1-1	.	TRBV7-9
CASRSMGHYGYTF	TGTGCCAGCAGGTCTATGGGGCACTATGGCTACACCTTC	.	TRBJ1-2	few	TRBV28
CSARAGRAPGEQYF	TGCAGTGCTAGGGCGGGGAGGGCCCCTGGGGAGCAGTACTTC	TRBD2	TRBJ2-7	few	TRBV20-1
CASSQGTPANYGYTF	TGTGCCAGCAGCCAAGGGACGCCAGCTAACTATGGCTACACCTTC	.	TRBJ1-2	.	TRBV7-8
CASSLGRPYNEQFF	TGTGCCAGCAGCTTAGGACGGCCCTACAATGAGCAGTTCTTC	.	TRBJ2-1	many	TRBV7-8
CASSEALRQGVQPQHF	TGTGCCAGCAGTGAAGCGCTTCGCCAGGGAGTGCAGCCCCAGCATTTT	.	TRBJ1-5	few	TRBV2
CASSEGQGSTDTQYF	TGTGCCAGCAGTGAGGGACAGGGGAGCACAGATACGCAGTATTTT	TRBD1	TRBJ2-3	.	TRBV6-2/TRBV6-3
CASSFGTASGSEFF	TGTGCCAGCAGCTTCGGAACGGCTAGCGGGAGTGAGTTCTTC	TRBD2	TRBJ2-1	.	TRBV2
CASSLGTSTDAQYF	TGCGCCAGCAGCTTGGGGACTAGCACAGATGCGCAGTATTTT	TRBD2	TRBJ2-3	.	TRBV5-1